This T cell receptor (beta chain) was identified during a study of blood T cell repertoires in COVID-19. Across the study: There were acute and convalescent COVID-19 samples, and they came from the United States, Italy and Spain.

The V end was cut by 5 bases, the J end by 7 bases, with 14 bases between. CDR1 and CDR2 from the germline V gene are SQVTM and ANQGSEA. The CDR3 loop spans 12 amino acids. Generated by immunoSEQ multiplex PCR, the TCRdb table keeps only in-frame clones and is missing some. The sample consists of about 270,000 clones, around 90% of them appearing once. The sample taken for sequencing was PBMCs or T cells enriched from blood (not recorded which). V is TRBV29-1 and J is TRBJ1-2, with D possibly being TRBD1 (6 bases). The TCR was taken from an older woman in a cohort exposed to, infected with or recovered from COVID-19 (not recorded which). CDR3 in amino acids: CSVRTVGGGYTF. In DNA, the CDR3 is TGCAGCGTTCGGACAGTTGGGGGTGGCTACACCTTC.